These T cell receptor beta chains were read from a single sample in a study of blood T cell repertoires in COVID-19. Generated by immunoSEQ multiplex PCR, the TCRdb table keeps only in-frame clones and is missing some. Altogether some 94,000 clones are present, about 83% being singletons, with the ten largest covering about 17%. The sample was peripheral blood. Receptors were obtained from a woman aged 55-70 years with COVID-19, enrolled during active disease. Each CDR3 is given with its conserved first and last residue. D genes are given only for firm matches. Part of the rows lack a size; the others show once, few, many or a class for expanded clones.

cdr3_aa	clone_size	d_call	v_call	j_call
CASSQIGTDSYGYTF	NA	TRBD1	TRBV7-2	TRBJ1-2
CASTTIGRGSTEAFF	NA	NA	TRBV28	TRBJ1-1
CASLPGLMNTEAFF	NA	NA	TRBV6-5	TRBJ1-1
CAITGGYGYTF	NA	TRBD1	TRBV2	TRBJ1-2
CASSTPSGGAGQYF	few	TRBD2	TRBV6-2/TRBV6-3	TRBJ2-7
CASSATSYAPTDTQYF	NA	NA	TRBV25-1	TRBJ2-3
CASSLAGPAQPQHF	NA	NA	TRBV11-2	TRBJ1-5
CASSETAGRLNSPLHF	once	NA	TRBV2	TRBJ1-6
CASSEGLAGRRIGELFF	once	TRBD2	TRBV7-9	TRBJ2-2
CASRRGMNTEAFF	NA	NA	TRBV2	TRBJ1-1
CATSWTDNNSPLHF	once	NA	TRBV5-5	TRBJ1-6
CASSLNNYEQYF	NA	NA	TRBV12-3/TRBV12-4	TRBJ2-7
CATRAGQGVSPLHF	NA	TRBD1	TRBV15	TRBJ1-6
CSASTVGLGNQPQHF	NA	NA	TRBV20-1	TRBJ1-5
CASSPRVGNTIYF	once	NA	TRBV3-1/TRBV3-2	TRBJ1-3
CASSYQRGTGTGELFF	NA	TRBD2	TRBV5-4	TRBJ2-2
CASSLVRGHGQETQYF	NA	NA	TRBV5-1	TRBJ2-5
CASSESGPRINYEQYF	NA	NA	TRBV25-1	TRBJ2-7
CAWSVGTANEKLFF	NA	NA	TRBV30	TRBJ1-4
CASSPFDRGNTEAFF	NA	TRBD1	TRBV3-1/TRBV3-2	TRBJ1-1